Following are 2 T cell receptor beta chains from one sample sequenced in a study of blood T cell repertoires in COVID-19. TCRdb's copy holds only in-frame clones and misses some; the assay was immunoSEQ multiplex PCR. Of some 63,000 clones in the sample, 79% were seen once. Sequencing was carried out using peripheral blood. These receptors came from a human donor in a cohort sampled during active COVID-19.

This clone has just one count. The V call is TRBV5-4, the J call TRBJ2-3; 7 nucleotides line up with TRBD1. From germline, CDR1 is SGHNT and CDR2 YYREEE (reference sequence). CDR3 length equals 15 residues. Losses at the gene ends were 6 bases for V and 4 bases for J; bases not matched to a gene: 11. CDR3 protein: CASIDDGTGADTQYF. CDR3 nucleotide sequence: TGTGCCAGCATCGACGATGGTACAGGGGCAGATACGCAGTATTTT.

This chain links TRBV7-3 with TRBJ2-1; D is possibly TRBD2 (6 bases). Between the trimmed V and J ends, which lost 4 bases and 10 bases, there was a span of 17 bases. The germline gives CDR1 SGHTA, CDR2 FQGTGA. CDR3 length: 14 residues. Written as DNA, the CDR3 is TGTGCCAGCAGCTCCGCGGAGGGGCGAGGCGAGCAGTTCTTC. Translated, it gives CASSSAEGRGEQFF.